The 15 T cell receptor beta chains listed next were all sequenced from one sample in a study of cytomegalovirus exposure and HLA in healthy donors. The PCR had 60 Vbeta and 13 Jbeta primers. Assay used: immunoSEQ multiplex PCR; TCRdb lists only in-frame clones, some missing. The sample lists around 130,000 clones, roughly three quarters occurring once. The source material was PBMCs. Receptor source: a man between 18 and 29 years old in good health and CMV-seronegative.

V usage is TRBV5-1 and J usage is TRBJ1-4; no firm D call. The V gene lost 0 bases and the J gene lost 0 bases, with 9 bases spanning the gap. The CDR3 extends over 16 amino acids. CDR1 is SGHRS and CDR2 is YFSETQ in the germline V gene. For the CDR3, the DNA is TGCGCCAGCAGCTTGGGCCAGATTGCAACTAATGAAAAACTGTTTTTT. It translates to CASSLGQIATNEKLFF.

The chain links TRBV5-4 to TRBJ1-4, with D unresolved. In germline, CDR1 is SGHNT, CDR2 YYREEE (reference sequence). This CDR3 has 15 amino acids. Trimming took 0 bases from V and 3 from J, leaving 9 bases between them. The CDR3 spells CASSLGESSNEKLFF. CDR3 sequence (DNA): TGTGCCAGCAGCTTGGGCGAGAGCTCTAATGAAAAACTGTTTTTT.

The J gene is TRBJ2-7, the V gene TRBV7-2; 7 bases are a match to TRBD2. This CDR3 is 14 amino acids long. Germline V gives CDR1 SGHTA, CDR2 FQGNSA. With 6 bases clipped from V and 2 bases from J, the junction kept 7 bases outside the gene matches. In nucleotides, the CDR3 is TGTGCCAGCAGAGAGCGGGAATTTGCCTACGAGCAGTACTTC. It encodes CASREREFAYEQYF.

V usage is TRBV7-3 and J usage is TRBJ2-5; D possibly corresponds to TRBD1 (7 bases). The CDR3 sequence is 15 residues long. V gave up 5 bases and J gave up 4 bases, with 17 bases separating them. The germline V gene encodes CDR1 SGHTA and CDR2 FQGTGA. The CDR3 region has the DNA TGTGCCAGCAGCCGGGACAGTACTAGCCCAGAGACCCAGTACTTC. Protein sequence: CASSRDSTSPETQYF.

This rearrangement joins TRBV7-2 to TRBJ2-7; TRBD1 matches 7 bases. V gave up 4 bases and J gave up 5 bases; unmatched junction bases: 20. Germline V CDR1 and CDR2: SGHTA, FQGNSA. The CDR3 has 18 residues. The chain's CDR3 is CASSSQIYRRQGFNEQYF. The DNA of the CDR3 is TGTGCCAGCAGCTCTCAGATCTACCGGAGACAGGGTTTCAACGAGCAGTACTTC.

The chain employs TRBV5-1 and TRBJ2-1; 7 bases are shared with TRBD2. The CDR3 spans 15 residues. Germline values: CDR1 SGHRS, CDR2 YFSETQ. Trimming took 1 base from V and 5 from J; bases not matched to a gene: 6. The CDR3 loop is CASSLLRELDNEQFF. The CDR3, as DNA: TGCGCCAGCAGCTTGTTGCGGGAGCTCGACAATGAGCAGTTCTTC.

This sequence joins TRBV7-9 and TRBJ2-6, with TRBD1 identical over 10 bases. The V and J ends lost 5 bases and 0 bases, in that order; junction bases with no gene match: 7. Germline CDR1 reads SEHNR; CDR2 reads FQNEAQ (reference sequence). The CDR3 sequence is 18 residues long. The CDR3 loop is CASSPRQGADSGANVLTF. The CDR3 DNA reads as TGTGCCAGCAGCCCGAGACAGGGGGCAGACTCTGGGGCCAACGTCCTGACTTTC.

The J gene is TRBJ2-2, the V gene TRBV4-2, with D perhaps TRBD2 (6 bases). Germline loops: CDR1 LGHNA, CDR2 YNFKEQ. The V end lost 7 bases, the J end lost 6 bases, and 21 bases lay between the germline ends. CDR3 length: 16 residues. CDR3 DNA sequence: TGTGCCAGCAACCGCCGTGGAGTCGGGAGCGCCGGGGAGCTGTTTTTT. Translated, it gives CASNRRGVGSAGELFF.

The chain has TRBV7-9 and TRBJ2-5; 11 positions match TRBD2. The V gene end was trimmed by 1 base and the J gene end by 5 bases; junction bases not matched to a gene: 9. Germline CDR1 and CDR2: SEHNR and FQNEAQ (reference sequence). The CDR3 extends over 17 amino acids. CDR3 nucleotides: TGTGCCAGCAGCTTAGAGGCTAGCGGGAGGTCGGGGGAGACCCAGTACTTC. It encodes CASSLEASGRSGETQYF.

V usage is TRBV21-1 and J usage is TRBJ1-1. TRBV21-1 is an annotated pseudogene. The CDR3 length is 14 residues. The CDR3 loop reads CASRDLAVNTEAFF. The CDR3 region has the DNA TGTGCCAGCAGGGACTTGGCGGTTAACACTGAAGCTTTCTTT.

The chain employs TRBV30 and TRBJ1-3; D is uncertain. The germline V gene encodes CDR1 GTSNPN and CDR2 SVGIG (reference sequence). V lost 3 bases, J lost 2 bases, and 8 bases lay in between. The CDR3 loop spans 13 amino acids. CDR3 sequence reads: CAWSSVTGNTIYF. As DNA, the CDR3 is TGTGCCTGGAGCAGCGTAACTGGAAACACCATATATTTT. Together with reference TRBV30 and TRBJ1-3, the CDR3 gives the full variable domain: SQTIHQWPATLVQPVGSPLSLECTVEGTSNPNLYWYRQAAGRGLQLLFYSVGIGQISSEVPQNLSASRPQDRQFILSSKKLLLSDSGFYLCAWSSVTGNTIYFGEGSWLTVV.

In DNA form, the CDR3 reads TGTGCCTGGAGGGGGGCGTCATACGAGCAGTACTTC. Translated, it gives CAWRGASYEQYF. The rearrangement links TRBV30 to TRBJ2-7; D is perhaps TRBD1 (6 bases). The CDR3 has 12 amino acids. The germline CDR1 and CDR2 sequences are GTSNPN and SVGIG (reference sequence). The V end lost 3 bases, the J end lost 4 bases, and 10 bases lay between the germline ends.

The rearrangement joins TRBV13 to TRBJ1-1; 7 nucleotides match TRBD1. The V gene end was trimmed by 2 bases and the J gene end by 6 bases; junction bases not matched to a gene: 6. CDR3 length: 14 residues. Germline loops: CDR1 PRHDT, CDR2 FYEKMQ (reference sequence). The CDR3 DNA reads as TGTGCCAGCAGCTTAAACAGGGGTTATTCTGAAGCTTTCTTT. It specifies CASSLNRGYSEAFF.

The rearrangement joins TRBV27 to TRBJ1-4; D is undetermined. The V gene's germline CDR1 is MNHEY and CDR2 SMNVEV (reference sequence). V was trimmed by 2 bases and J by 0 bases, leaving 10 bases between them. The CDR3 sequence is 16 residues long. The CDR3 DNA reads as TGTGCCAGCAGTTTAACATGGCGGTCAACTAATGAAAAACTGTTTTTT. As protein: CASSLTWRSTNEKLFF.

The chain links TRBV11-2 to TRBJ1-2, with D unclear. V dropped 0 bases and J dropped 0 bases, with 2 bases sitting between them. The CDR3 is made up of 13 amino acids. Germline loops: CDR1 SGHAT, CDR2 FQNNGV. The CDR3 sequence is CASSLDTNYGYTF. The DNA of the CDR3 is TGTGCCAGCAGCTTAGACACTAACTATGGCTACACCTTC.